This T cell receptor beta chain was documented in a study of cytomegalovirus exposure and HLA in healthy donors. The study, taken as a whole, reports: HLA alleles were associated with 15,000 to 20,000 TCR beta sequences in a later analysis at 0.05 false discovery rate.

This CDR3 contains 18 residues. Trimming removed 4 bases from V and 0 bases from J; junction bases left unmatched: 8. CDR1 SGHRS and CDR2 YFSETQ come from the germline V gene. Remarks on this clone: Its antigen is not identified.

PCR primers comprised 60 Vbeta and 13 Jbeta primers. TCRdb's table, derived via immunoSEQ multiplex PCR, lists solely in-frame clones and lacks some. Its table records approximately 130,000 clones. The sequencing input was PBMCs. V usage is TRBV5-1 and J usage is TRBJ2-7, with TRBD2 matching 15 bases. This clonotype originated in a woman between 55 and 75 years old in good health and CMV-seronegative. The CDR3 is CASSVGLAGGLNSYEQYF. The CDR3 region has the DNA TGCGCCAGCAGCGTGGGACTAGCGGGAGGCCTGAACTCCTACGAGCAGTACTTC.